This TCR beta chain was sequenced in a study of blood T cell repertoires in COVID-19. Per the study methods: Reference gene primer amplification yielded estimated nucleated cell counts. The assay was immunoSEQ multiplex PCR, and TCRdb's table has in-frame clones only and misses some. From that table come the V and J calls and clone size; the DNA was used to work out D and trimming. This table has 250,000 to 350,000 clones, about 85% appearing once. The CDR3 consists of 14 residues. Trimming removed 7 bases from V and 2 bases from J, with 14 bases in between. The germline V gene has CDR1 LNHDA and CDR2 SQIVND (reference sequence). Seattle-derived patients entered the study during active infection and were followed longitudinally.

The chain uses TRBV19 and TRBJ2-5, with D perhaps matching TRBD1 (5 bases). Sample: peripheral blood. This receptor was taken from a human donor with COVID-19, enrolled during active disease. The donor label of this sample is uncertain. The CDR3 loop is CASTQVAGQETQYF. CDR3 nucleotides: TGTGCCAGTACACAGGTGGCAGGACAAGAGACCCAGTACTTC.